This T cell receptor beta chain was identified in a study of T cells in tuberculosis. At the level of the study: Sequenced TCRs come from CD1B-GMM tetramer-binding T cells.

Notes on the study in general: Cases with active tuberculosis were adults, while controls were adolescents.

This CDR3 has 15 residues. Trimming at V came to 4 bases and at J to 3 bases, leaving 9 bases not matched to a gene. CDR1 and CDR2 (germline): SGHDT, YYEEEE. Sequenced by immunoSEQ multiplex PCR; TCRdb stores in-frame clones only, minus some. The sample lists 47,000 or so clones; about 95% were seen once. The time point is: new active TB diagnosis, blood taken before or within 7 days of starting treatment. Each donor contributed 85,000 to 100,000 T cells on average, unsorted. As concerns this clone: The antigen remains undetermined.

The receptor's source is an adult with tuberculosis. This sequence joins TRBV5-6 and TRBJ2-7, with 8 bases lining up with TRBD2. Source: PBMCs, taken at tuberculosis diagnosis. Written as DNA, the CDR3 is TGTGCCAGCAGCCGAACGGGACTAGAAAACTACGAGCAGTACTTC. Translation gives CASSRTGLENYEQYF.